This T cell receptor (beta chain) was sequenced in a study of circulating CD8 cells and anti-PD-1 response in melanoma. Across the study: Nivolumab was given intravenously at 3 mg/kg every 2 weeks.

From live CD3+CD8+TCRalphabeta+ cells, four PD-1 and/or TIGIT subsets were sorted. The QIAseq Immune Repertoire TCR panel built the libraries from 15 ng of total RNA. TCRdb fed the reads into MiXCR, producing one record per CDR3 protein. The sample lists approximately 190 distinct CDR3 sequences, around 5% occurring once. CDR1 is LNHDA and CDR2 is SQIVND in the germline V gene (reference sequence). The CDR3 contains 13 residues. V shed 4 bases and J shed 8 bases, with 14 bases lying between them. This clonotype rates as large. The sample in question was CD8+ T cells from PBMCs, obtained at baseline or after one month of anti-PD-1 therapy (not recorded which). The receptor was isolated from a human donor with melanoma. J is TRBJ1-2 and V is TRBV19; D is perhaps TRBD1 (5 bases). The chain's CDR3 is CASSTEGMKGYTF. CDR3 in DNA: TGTGCCAGTAGTACAGAGGGGATGAAGGGCTACACCTTC.